These T cell receptor beta chains were read from a single sample in a study of CD8 T cells in ankylosing spondylitis. TCRdb re-derived calls from the 5' RACE reads in MiXCR, one entry per CDR3 protein. This repertoire shows under 450,000 distinct CDR3 sequences, about 20% found once; its top ten account for about an eighth. Sequencing was carried out using blood, either unsorted or a sorted T cell fraction (not recorded which). These receptors originate from a male donor with ankylosing spondylitis or in good health (not recorded which). CDR3s include the opening cysteine and the closing phenylalanine or tryptophan. A D gene is named only where the DNA matches it firmly. Expanded clones get a size class; other rows say once, few or many, or leave the size out.

TRBJ2-7 TRBV6-1 few TRBD1 TGTGCCAGCAGTACCTACAGGGGTTCCAACGAGCAGTACTTC CASSTYRGSNEQYF
TRBJ2-2 TRBV12-3/TRBV12-4 NA NA TGTGCCAGCGGGTCGGCGGGGGAGCTGTTTTTT CASGSAGELFF
TRBJ2-7 TRBV11-2 few NA TGTGCCAGCAGCTTATCAGGGGAGTACGAGCAGTACTTC CASSLSGEYEQYF
TRBJ2-5 TRBV24-1 NA NA TGTGCCACCAGTGATTTTAACGTCCCTGAGACCCAGTACTTC CATSDFNVPETQYF
TRBJ2-5 TRBV12-3/TRBV12-4 few NA TGTGCCAGCAGGCCGGGGCTCCAAGAGACCCAGTACTTC CASRPGLQETQYF
TRBJ2-3 TRBV12-3/TRBV12-4 NA NA TGTGCCAGCAGGTGGGGGCGGGTGGCGGATACGCAGTATTTT CASRWGRVADTQYF
TRBJ2-1 TRBV29-1 NA NA TGCAGCGTGCCTCCCGGGGGAGGTCCGGGTGAGCAGTTCTTC CSVPPGGGPGEQFF
TRBJ2-7 TRBV5-6 few NA TGTGCCAGCAGCCCGGGACTGAAAAGCTCCTACGAGCAGTACTTC CASSPGLKSSYEQYF
TRBJ1-2 TRBV20-1 NA NA TGCAGTGCGGAGGACAGCGAGAACTATGGCTACACCTTC CSAEDSENYGYTF
TRBJ1-2 TRBV12-3/TRBV12-4 NA NA TGTGCCAGCAGTTTGAGCCAGCGATTTGGCTACACCTTC CASSLSQRFGYTF
TRBJ2-2 TRBV6-1 NA NA TGTGCCAGCAGGACCCTGGTCTGGGAGCTGTTTTTT CASRTLVWELFF
TRBJ2-1 TRBV7-9 NA NA TGTGCCAGCAGCACCCGACAGCTAAGCTCCTACAATGAGCAGTTCTTC CASSTRQLSSYNEQFF
TRBJ1-5 TRBV5-6 NA TRBD1 TGTGCCAGCAGCTTAGGGGCGGGACAGGGGGCCAATCAGCCCCAGCATTTT CASSLGAGQGANQPQHF
TRBJ2-1 TRBV20-1 few NA TGCAGTGCTAGAGCCCTCGGGACCCCCCGAGGGGATGAGCAGTTCTTC CSARALGTPRGDEQFF
TRBJ2-1 TRBV5-1 NA NA TGCGCCAGCAGCTTGGGTCCGGACCTCGATGAGCAGTTCTTC CASSLGPDLDEQFF
TRBJ2-1 TRBV19 few TRBD2 TGTGCCAGTAGTAACGGGCTAGCGGGGGGCTCTGGCTACAATGAGCAGTTCTTC CASSNGLAGGSGYNEQFF
TRBJ2-6 TRBV15 NA NA TGTGCCACCAGCAGAGATCGGAATCCTGGGGCCAACGTCCTGACTTTC CATSRDRNPGANVLTF
TRBJ2-1 TRBV20-1 few TRBD2 TGCAGTGCTAACGGGGGGGGAGACTCCTACAATGAGCAGTTCTTC CSANGGGDSYNEQFF
TRBJ1-6 TRBV19 NA NA TGTGCCAGTACCACAGTCGTAAATTCACCCCTCCACTTT CASTTVVNSPLHF
TRBJ2-7 TRBV30 few NA TGTGCCTGGAGTGAAATATCAGGGATAGGCGAGCAGTACTTC CAWSEISGIGEQYF
TRBJ2-1 TRBV27 NA NA TGTGCCAGCAGTTCATCAAACAGGGTCTACAATGAGCAGTTCTTC CASSSSNRVYNEQFF
TRBJ2-3 TRBV5-6 NA NA TGTGCCAGCAGCTTAGCAGGACCGTTCACAGATACGCAGTATTTT CASSLAGPFTDTQYF
TRBJ2-7 TRBV7-2 NA TRBD1 TGTGCCAGCAGCCCCACGACAGGGAAGGGCGAGCAGTACTTC CASSPTTGKGEQYF
TRBJ2-7 TRBV4-1 few TRBD2 TGCGCCAGCAGCCAAGAAAGTCCGGCTAGCGGGGGATCCTACGAGCAGTACTTC CASSQESPASGGSYEQYF
TRBJ2-1 TRBV5-6 few TRBD2 TGTGCCAGCAGCTTTCGGGGGGTCTACTACAATGAGCAGTTCTTC CASSFRGVYYNEQFF
TRBJ2-3 TRBV7-8 NA NA TGTGCCAGCAGCTTAGTGGTCGGACAGCGAACGCAGTATTTT CASSLVVGQRTQYF
TRBJ2-1 TRBV11-1 NA TRBD2 TGTGCCAGCAGCTTCCCAACTAGCGGGGGGGCCTTCGACGATGAGCAGTTCTTC CASSFPTSGGAFDDEQFF
TRBJ2-1 TRBV5-1 NA NA TGCGCCAGCAGCACCACTGGCATTTACAATGAGCAGTTCTTC CASSTTGIYNEQFF
TRBJ2-4 TRBV6-2/TRBV6-3 NA TRBD2 TGTGCCAGCAGTTACGCGGGGGAATACAAAAACATTCAGTACTTC CASSYAGEYKNIQYF
TRBJ1-1 TRBV6-1 NA TRBD1 TGTGCCAGCAGTGACCGGACAGGGTTCACTGAAGCTTTCTTT CASSDRTGFTEAFF
TRBJ2-5 TRBV20-1 NA TRBD2 TGCAGTGCTAGGGCTAGCGGGGGACAAGAGACCCAGTACTTC CSARASGGQETQYF
TRBJ2-5 TRBV12-3/TRBV12-4 once NA TGTGCCAGCAGTTCATTGTGGGGCGAAGAGACCCAGTACTTC CASSSLWGEETQYF
TRBJ2-7 TRBV30 few TRBD1 TGTGCCTGGAGGGGCAGGGGGTCCCACGAGCAGTACTTC CAWRGRGSHEQYF
TRBJ1-6 TRBV7-8 NA NA TGTGCCAGCAGCTTAGCAGGGGGGAATTCACCCCTCCACTTT CASSLAGGNSPLHF
TRBJ2-7 TRBV10-3 NA NA TGTGCCATCAGGGAGTACTACGAGCAGTACTTC CAIREYYEQYF
TRBJ1-1 TRBV12-3/TRBV12-4 few NA TGTGCCAGCAGTTTCTGGTGGGGGGCGCGTGGCTTTACTGAAGCTTTCTTT CASSFWWGARGFTEAFF
TRBJ2-5 TRBV10-2 NA TRBD1 TGCGCCAGCAGTGAAGGGACAGGGGGCATGGAGACCCAGTACTTC CASSEGTGGMETQYF
TRBJ2-2 TRBV5-1 few NA TGCGCCAGCAAAGACAGTACAAACACCGGGGAGCTGTTTTTT CASKDSTNTGELFF
TRBJ1-2 TRBV14 many TRBD1 TGTGCCAGCAGCCTCACGACAGGGCCCGATGGCTACACCTTC CASSLTTGPDGYTF
TRBJ2-7 TRBV6-1 once TRBD1 TGTGCCAGCAGTGAAGTCGTAACAGGGGTTTACGAGCAGTACTTC CASSEVVTGVYEQYF
TRBJ2-7 TRBV27 NA NA TGTGCCAGCAGGAGGGGGTACAAGCAGTACTTC CASRRGYKQYF
TRBJ2-7 TRBV29-1 many NA TGCAGCGTTGAGGCGGACACCGAGGGTTTCGAGCAGTACTTC CSVEADTEGFEQYF
TRBJ2-1 TRBV20-1 few TRBD2 TGCAGTGCTAGAGTGATGGGGGAGGGGATTGAGCAGTTCTTC CSARVMGEGIEQFF